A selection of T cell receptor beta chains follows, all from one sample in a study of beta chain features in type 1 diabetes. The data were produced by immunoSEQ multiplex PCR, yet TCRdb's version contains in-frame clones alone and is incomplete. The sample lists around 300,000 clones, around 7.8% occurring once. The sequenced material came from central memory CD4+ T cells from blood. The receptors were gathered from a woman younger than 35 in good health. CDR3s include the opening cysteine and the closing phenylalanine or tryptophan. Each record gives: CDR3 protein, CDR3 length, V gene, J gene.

CASSPLVELNSPLHF	15	TRBV18	TRBJ1-6
CASRETGGTYNEQFF	15	TRBV6-5	TRBJ2-1
CAWSTPAWGGTEAFF	15	TRBV30	TRBJ1-1
CASSHSFRDRGPQPQHF	17	TRBV19	TRBJ1-5
CASSQVGAGTEAFF	14	TRBV4-2	TRBJ1-1
CASSLAEYTDTQYF	14	TRBV4-3	TRBJ2-3
CASNPTGGATSTYNEQFF	18	TRBV6-4	TRBJ2-1
CASSLGLAGGNTGELFF	17	TRBV7-2	TRBJ2-2
CASSLVARGPLSYNEQFF	18	TRBV27	TRBJ2-1
CASTRTGEAFF	11	TRBV7-9	TRBJ1-1
CASSSQGSTGELFF	14	TRBV7-3	TRBJ2-2
CASSATGYNEQFF	13	TRBV2	TRBJ2-1
CASSGQGNQPQHF	13	TRBV2	TRBJ1-5
CASRLALAGGYEQFF	15	TRBV7-2	TRBJ2-1
CASSLEGGLSVYEQYF	16	TRBV5-1	TRBJ2-7
CASSWDIYTEAFF	13	TRBV7-2	TRBJ1-1
CASSYSSAHSYEQYF	15	TRBV6-6	TRBJ2-7
CASSYYGGQTNIQYF	15	TRBV6-6	TRBJ2-4
CATRTRGVSGSTDTQYF	17	TRBV15	TRBJ2-3
CAWSVGQETQYF	12	TRBV30	TRBJ2-5
CASSASSYEQYF	12	TRBV7-9	TRBJ2-7
CASSLGVGAQHF	12	TRBV7-9	TRBJ1-5
CASSGPYTQYF	11	TRBV6-1	TRBJ2-3
CASTKWGTEAFF	12	TRBV6-1	TRBJ1-1
CASSVFATGGMTDTQYF	17	TRBV25-1	TRBJ2-3
CASSPPQVGSGKADTQYF	18	TRBV27	TRBJ2-3
CASSQQDGTYEQYF	14	TRBV5-4	TRBJ2-7
CASSSSGSKLWAYNEQFF	18	TRBV11-3	TRBJ2-1
CASSEQGFTEAFF	13	TRBV7-9	TRBJ1-1
CASSPMAFANYGYTF	15	TRBV27	TRBJ1-2
CASSRGRNTEAFF	13	TRBV7-2	TRBJ1-1
CASSSSGGGYNEQFF	15	TRBV28	TRBJ2-1
CASMHGSSYSNQPQHF	16	TRBV19	TRBJ1-5
CASSDGFVRRNTEAFF	16	TRBV6-1	TRBJ1-1
CASTRTPGGKTQYF	14	TRBV5-6	TRBJ2-5
CASSKQDDRREVVYWSYNEQFF	22	TRBV21-1	TRBJ2-1
CASSSKSTIQETQYF	15	TRBV5-4	TRBJ2-5
CASSPAGGPGETQYF	15	TRBV7-2	TRBJ2-5
CAWSVPAGYGYTF	13	TRBV30	TRBJ1-2
CAWGTGTNYGYTF	13	TRBV30	TRBJ1-2
CASSSRGPGELFF	13	TRBV2	TRBJ2-2
CSVRERGNTGELFF	14	TRBV29-1	TRBJ2-2
CASSSQTSAAYNEQFF	16	TRBV11-2	TRBJ2-1
CASRGERGNQPQHF	14	TRBV2	TRBJ1-5
CAWTQGRRTEAFF	13	TRBV30	TRBJ1-1
CASSVHRGVSNQPQHF	16	TRBV5-8	TRBJ1-5
CASSGRNSYNEQFF	14	TRBV2	TRBJ2-1